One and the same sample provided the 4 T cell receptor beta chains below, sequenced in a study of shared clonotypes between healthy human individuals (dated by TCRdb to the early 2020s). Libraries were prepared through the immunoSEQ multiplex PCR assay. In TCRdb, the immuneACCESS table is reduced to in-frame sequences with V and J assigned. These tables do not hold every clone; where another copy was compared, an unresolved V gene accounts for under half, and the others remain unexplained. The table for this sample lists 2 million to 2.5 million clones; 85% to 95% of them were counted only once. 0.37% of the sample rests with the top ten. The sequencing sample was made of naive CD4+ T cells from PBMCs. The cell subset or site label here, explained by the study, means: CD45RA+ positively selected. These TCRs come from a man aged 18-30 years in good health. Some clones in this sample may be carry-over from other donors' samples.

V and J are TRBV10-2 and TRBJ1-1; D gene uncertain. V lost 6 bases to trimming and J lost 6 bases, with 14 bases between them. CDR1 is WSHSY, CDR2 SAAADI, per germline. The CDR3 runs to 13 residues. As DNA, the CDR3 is TGCGCCAGCAGCCTTTGGGGTGTCGCTGAAGCTTTCTTT. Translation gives CASSLWGVAEAFF.

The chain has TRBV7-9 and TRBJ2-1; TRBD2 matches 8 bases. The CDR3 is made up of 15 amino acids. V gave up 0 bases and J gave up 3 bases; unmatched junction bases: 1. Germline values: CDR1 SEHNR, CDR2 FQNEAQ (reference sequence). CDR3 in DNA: TGTGCCAGCAGCTTAGCACTAGCGGACTACAATGAGCAGTTCTTC. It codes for CASSLALADYNEQFF.

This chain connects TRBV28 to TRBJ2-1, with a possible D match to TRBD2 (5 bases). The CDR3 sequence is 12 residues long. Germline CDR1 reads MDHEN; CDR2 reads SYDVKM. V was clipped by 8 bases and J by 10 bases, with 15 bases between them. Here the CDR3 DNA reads TGTGCCAGCGACGGCGGGTACGGGGAGCAGTTCTTC. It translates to CASDGGYGEQFF. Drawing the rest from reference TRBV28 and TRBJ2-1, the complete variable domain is DVKVTQSSRYLVKRTGEKVFLECVQDMDHENMFWYRQDPGLGLRLIYFSYDVKMKEKGDIPEGYSVSREKKERFSLILESASTNQTSMYLCASDGGYGEQFFGPGTRLTVL.

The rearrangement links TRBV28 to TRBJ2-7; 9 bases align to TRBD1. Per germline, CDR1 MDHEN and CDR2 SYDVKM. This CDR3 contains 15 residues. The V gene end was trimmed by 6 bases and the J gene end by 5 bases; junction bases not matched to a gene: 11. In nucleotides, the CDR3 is TGTGCCAGCAGGTCCACCGGGACAGGGCCCAACGAGCAGTACTTC. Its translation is CASRSTGTGPNEQYF.